This T cell receptor (beta chain) was sequenced in a study of blood T cells in healthy people across ages. General study results and limits: Since the PBMCs were unsorted, naive and antigen-experienced cells could not be conclusively compared.

Together with a sample-barcoded 5' primer, a J-beta primer mix was included in a second PCR lasting about 7 to 11 cycles. TCRdb reprocessed the 5' RACE reads via MiXCR and lists one record per CDR3 protein. The table shows more than 800,000 distinct CDR3 sequences, with more than 40% occurring only once. Turning to this clonotype: Its antigen is unknown.

Germline values: CDR1 MNHNY, CDR2 SVGAGI (reference sequence). The CDR3 is 13 amino acids. Trimming shortened V by 8 bases and J by 2 bases, and 13 bases separated the two germline ends. The chain couples TRBV6-6 to TRBJ2-7; D is perhaps TRBD2 (5 bases). This TCR came from a woman aged 60-70 years in good health. The sample was blood. DNA for the CDR3: TGTGCCAGCCAGACGACGGGGACCTACGAGCAGTACTTC. Translation: CASQTTGTYEQYF.